This is a list of T cell receptor beta chains from one sample in a study of regulatory T cells in long-lasting Graves disease. In TCRdb, the multiplex PCR reads were re-called with MiXCR into one record per CDR3 protein. The data show some 430,000 distinct CDR3 sequences, roughly 21% seen once. Specimen: peripheral blood mononuclear cells (PBMCs), collected when the disease was refractory, from a patient treated with antithyroid drugs. All receptors come from a female donor with Graves disease. Each CDR3 is given with its conserved first and last residue. The D gene is left open where the match is weak. A row's size may be missing; if present it is once, few, many or a size class.

length: 14; size: few; J: TRBJ1-5; V: TRBV20-1; D: .; CDR3: CSAPRVRYVQPQHF; DNA: TGCAGTGCACCACGGGTCCGTTATGTTCAGCCCCAGCATTTT
length: 15; size: many; J: TRBJ2-5; V: TRBV6-2/TRBV6-3; D: TRBD2; CDR3: CASSYSGLAEETQYF; DNA: TGTGCCAGCAGTTACTCGGGACTAGCGGAAGAGACCCAGTACTTC
length: 13; size: .; J: TRBJ1-1; V: TRBV10-3; D: .; CDR3: CAISPEWGPEAFF; DNA: TGTGCCATCAGTCCCGAGTGGGGGCCTGAAGCTTTCTTT
length: 12; size: many; J: TRBJ2-7; V: TRBV15; D: .; CDR3: CATSIQYYEQYF; DNA: TGTGCCACCAGCATACAGTACTACGAGCAGTACTTC
length: 14; size: many; J: TRBJ1-5; V: TRBV28; D: .; CDR3: CASSLSGGRQPQHF; DNA: TGTGCCAGCAGTTTATCCGGGGGAAGGCAGCCCCAGCATTTT
length: 11; size: .; J: TRBJ1-2; V: TRBV4-1; D: .; CDR3: CASRDGIGYTF; DNA: TGCGCCAGCCGGGACGGGATAGGCTACACCTTC
length: 14; size: many; J: TRBJ2-7; V: TRBV3-1; D: .; CDR3: CASSPVRWSYEQYF; DNA: TGTGCCAGCAGCCCAGTGAGGTGGTCCTACGAGCAGTACTTC
length: 15; size: many; J: TRBJ1-1; V: TRBV28; D: .; CDR3: CASRQGGGGDTEAFF; DNA: TGTGCCAGCCGCCAGGGAGGGGGGGGTGACACTGAAGCTTTCTTT
length: 16; size: many; J: TRBJ2-5; V: TRBV20-1; D: TRBD2; CDR3: CSARGVRGRDQETQYF; DNA: TGCAGTGCTAGAGGGGTTCGCGGGAGGGATCAAGAGACCCAGTACTTC
length: 15; size: few; J: TRBJ1-5; V: TRBV19; D: .; CDR3: CASSIETSSNQPQHF; DNA: TGTGCCAGTAGTATAGAGACCTCTAGCAATCAGCCCCAGCATTTT
length: 13; size: .; J: TRBJ1-5; V: TRBV20-1; D: .; CDR3: CSARGEGDQPQHF; DNA: TGCAGTGCTAGGGGGGAGGGAGATCAGCCCCAGCATTTT
length: 18; size: few; J: TRBJ1-5; V: TRBV28; D: .; CDR3: CASSPFAGGTGSNQPQHF; DNA: TGTGCCAGCAGTCCCTTCGCGGGGGGCACAGGGAGCAATCAGCCCCAGCATTTT
length: 13; size: few; J: TRBJ2-5; V: TRBV5-8; D: .; CDR3: CASSFLVSETQYF; DNA: TGTGCCAGCAGCTTTCTCGTATCAGAGACCCAGTACTTC
length: 13; size: few; J: TRBJ2-5; V: TRBV2; D: .; CDR3: CASSTRKRETQYF; DNA: TGTGCCAGCAGTACCCGGAAACGAGAGACCCAGTACTTC
length: 11; size: many; J: TRBJ1-6; V: TRBV7-6; D: .; CDR3: CASSSGTPLHF; DNA: TGTGCCAGCAGCTCGGGTACACCCCTCCACTTT
length: 12; size: few; J: TRBJ1-1; V: TRBV3-1; D: .; CDR3: CASSQDGPAAFF; DNA: TGTGCCAGCAGCCAAGATGGCCCCGCGGCTTTCTTT
length: 14; size: few; J: TRBJ1-4; V: TRBV6-1; D: .; CDR3: CASSPGAGNEKLFF; DNA: TGTGCCAGCAGCCCAGGGGCGGGTAATGAAAAACTGTTTTTT
length: 15; size: many; J: TRBJ2-7; V: TRBV12-3/TRBV12-4; D: TRBD1; CDR3: CASSSTRDREYEQYF; DNA: TGTGCCAGCAGTTCCACCCGGGACAGAGAATACGAGCAGTACTTC
length: 16; size: many; J: TRBJ2-7; V: TRBV11-2; D: .; CDR3: CASSSNTGRSIYEQYF; DNA: TGTGCCAGCAGCTCAAATACCGGGCGAAGTATCTACGAGCAGTACTTC
length: 13; size: few; J: TRBJ1-4; V: TRBV12-3/TRBV12-4; D: .; CDR3: CASSLGENEKLFF; DNA: TGTGCCAGCAGTTTAGGGGAAAATGAAAAACTGTTTTTT
length: 15; size: few; J: TRBJ2-2; V: TRBV12-3/TRBV12-4; D: .; CDR3: CASRASGFLTGELFF; DNA: TGTGCCAGCAGGGCAAGCGGGTTCCTCACCGGGGAGCTGTTTTTT
length: 14; size: few; J: TRBJ1-2; V: TRBV3-1; D: .; CDR3: CASSQQGESYGYTF; DNA: TGTGCCAGCAGCCAACAGGGAGAAAGCTATGGCTACACCTTC
length: 12; size: many; J: TRBJ1-2; V: TRBV3-1; D: .; CDR3: CASSQFVGGYTF; DNA: TGTGCCAGCAGCCAATTCGTCGGTGGCTACACCTTC
length: 13; size: few; J: TRBJ1-3; V: TRBV30; D: .; CDR3: CAWSEWSGNTIYF; DNA: TGTGCCTGGAGTGAATGGTCTGGAAACACCATATATTTT
length: 14; size: many; J: TRBJ1-1; V: TRBV28; D: TRBD1; CDR3: CASRRQGLHTEAFF; DNA: TGTGCCAGCAGGAGACAGGGTTTACACACTGAAGCTTTCTTT
length: 14; size: few; J: TRBJ1-4; V: TRBV29-1; D: TRBD1; CDR3: CSASPGQEREKLFF; DNA: TGCAGCGCATCGCCGGGACAGGAGCGTGAAAAACTGTTTTTT
length: 13; size: many; J: TRBJ1-1; V: TRBV12-3/TRBV12-4; D: .; CDR3: CASRTAQNTEAFF; DNA: TGTGCCAGCAGGACCGCCCAGAACACTGAAGCTTTCTTT
length: 14; size: many; J: TRBJ1-1; V: TRBV7-2; D: .; CDR3: CASSPNLGNTEAFF; DNA: TGTGCCAGCAGCCCGAACCTGGGGAACACTGAAGCTTTCTTT
length: 14; size: many; J: TRBJ1-1; V: TRBV2; D: .; CDR3: CASSWNRRDTEAFF; DNA: TGTGCCAGCAGTTGGAACCGAAGGGACACTGAAGCTTTCTTT
length: 15; size: many; J: TRBJ1-4; V: TRBV7-9; D: TRBD1; CDR3: CASSFPTGGEEKLFF; DNA: TGTGCCAGCAGCTTCCCGACAGGGGGGGAAGAAAAACTGTTTTTT
length: 12; size: few; J: TRBJ1-6; V: TRBV30; D: .; CDR3: CAWRQGAGPLHF; DNA: TGTGCCTGGAGACAGGGCGCGGGACCCCTCCACTTT
length: 15; size: .; J: TRBJ2-7; V: TRBV5-6; D: .; CDR3: CASSLGQGYPYEQYF; DNA: TGTGCCAGCAGCTTGGGCCAGGGGTATCCCTACGAGCAGTACTTC
length: 13; size: .; J: TRBJ1-1; V: TRBV20-1; D: .; CDR3: CSARREGGPEAFF; DNA: TGCAGTGCTAGGAGGGAGGGGGGGCCTGAAGCTTTCTTT
length: 15; size: many; J: TRBJ1-4; V: TRBV28; D: .; CDR3: CASSLKGGADEKLFF; DNA: TGTGCCAGCAGTTTAAAGGGAGGGGCGGATGAAAAACTGTTTTTT
length: 13; size: many; J: TRBJ1-5; V: TRBV25-1; D: .; CDR3: CASSGDGNQPQHF; DNA: TGCGCCAGCAGCGGAGACGGCAATCAGCCCCAGCATTTT
length: 17; size: many; J: TRBJ2-7; V: TRBV6-5; D: .; CDR3: CASSYSDGGGLSYEQYF; DNA: TGTGCCAGCAGTTACTCCGACGGAGGGGGCCTCTCCTACGAGCAGTACTTC
length: 19; size: .; J: TRBJ2-3; V: TRBV6-1; D: TRBD2; CDR3: CASTQEGTSGRGRTDTQYF; DNA: TGTGCCAGCACTCAGGAAGGGACTAGCGGGAGAGGGCGAACAGATACGCAGTATTTT
length: 13; size: few; J: TRBJ2-7; V: TRBV7-9; D: .; CDR3: CASSFLSSYEQYF; DNA: TGTGCCAGCAGCTTCCTTAGTTCCTACGAGCAGTACTTC
length: 15; size: many; J: TRBJ2-2; V: TRBV11-2; D: TRBD2; CDR3: CASSPRGDNTGELFF; DNA: TGTGCCAGCAGCCCGCGGGGGGATAACACCGGGGAGCTGTTTTTT
length: 13; size: few; J: TRBJ1-6; V: TRBV10-3; D: .; CDR3: CAITAASNSPLHF; DNA: TGTGCCATCACGGCAGCTAGCAATTCACCCCTCCACTTT
length: 15; size: .; J: TRBJ2-4; V: TRBV19; D: .; CDR3: CASTPTAQPGNIQYF; DNA: TGTGCCAGTACCCCCACAGCTCAGCCAGGAAACATTCAGTACTTC
length: 14; size: few; J: TRBJ1-5; V: TRBV29-1; D: .; CDR3: CSGRDPFSNQPQHF; DNA: TGCAGCGGGAGGGACCCTTTTAGCAATCAGCCCCAGCATTTT
length: 18; size: many; J: TRBJ2-2; V: TRBV24-1; D: TRBD2; CDR3: CATSEPPGASGSTGELFF; DNA: TGTGCCACCAGTGAACCTCCAGGTGCTAGCGGGAGCACCGGGGAGCTGTTTTTT
length: 14; size: .; J: TRBJ1-4; V: TRBV7-9; D: .; CDR3: CASSRPGANEKLFF; DNA: TGTGCCAGCAGCCGACCTGGGGCTAATGAAAAACTGTTTTTT
length: 16; size: .; J: TRBJ2-6; V: TRBV20-1; D: TRBD1; CDR3: CSARDTGGPGANVLTF; DNA: TGCAGTGCTAGAGATACAGGGGGTCCTGGGGCCAACGTCCTGACTTTC
length: 15; size: .; J: TRBJ1-2; V: TRBV5-6; D: .; CDR3: CASSLGGGTASVCTF; DNA: TGTGCCAGCAGCTTGGGCGGGGGGACGGCTTCGGTGTGCACCTTC
length: 15; size: .; J: TRBJ2-7; V: TRBV18; D: TRBD1; CDR3: CASSLNRDRAHEQYF; DNA: TGTGCCAGCTCACTCAACCGGGACAGGGCCCACGAGCAGTACTTC
length: 14; size: many; J: TRBJ1-6; V: TRBV6-1; D: .; CDR3: CASSAGPYNSPLHF; DNA: TGTGCCAGCAGCGCCGGACCTTATAATTCACCCCTCCACTTT
length: 14; size: many; J: TRBJ1-3; V: TRBV28; D: .; CDR3: CASSSSGSGNTIYF; DNA: TGTGCCAGCAGTTCGTCGGGCTCTGGAAACACCATATATTTT
length: 15; size: few; J: TRBJ2-7; V: TRBV3-1; D: TRBD2; CDR3: CASSLGLAGGPEQYF; DNA: TGTGCCAGCAGCCTCGGACTAGCGGGAGGGCCTGAGCAGTACTTC
length: 12; size: few; J: TRBJ2-7; V: TRBV7-2; D: .; CDR3: CASSLLRYEQYF; DNA: TGTGCCAGCAGCTTATTGCGGTACGAGCAGTACTTC
length: 14; size: few; J: TRBJ1-1; V: TRBV20-1; D: .; CDR3: CSARKDTANTEAFF; DNA: TGCAGTGCTAGGAAAGACACCGCCAACACTGAAGCTTTCTTT